This TCR beta chain was obtained from a study of shared clonotypes between healthy human individuals. At the level of the study: A couple of women and a few men aged 18 to 49 served as donors.

The V gene end was trimmed by 4 bases and the J gene end by 4 bases; junction bases not matched to a gene: 10. This CDR3 region has 15 residues. Germline CDR1 SGHDN, CDR2 FVKESK. This clone was counted between two and nine times. The DNA input per sorted-subset replicate PCR was roughly 210 ng, corresponding to roughly 31,000 T cell genomes. TCRdb's table, derived via immunoSEQ multiplex PCR, lists solely in-frame clones and lacks some. Of some 200,000 clones listed, approximately 65% were seen once; the top ten hold around 10%. The sample comprised memory CD4+ T cells sorted from blood. As to subset: CD45RA-negative fraction. This rearrangement joins TRBV14 to TRBJ2-7; 7 bases are shared with TRBD2. The origin of this receptor is a man in his thirties or forties in good health. The CDR3, as DNA: TGTGCCAGCAGCCGCGAGCGGCTCGGGGGGTACGAGCAGTACTTC. Protein: CASSRERLGGYEQYF.